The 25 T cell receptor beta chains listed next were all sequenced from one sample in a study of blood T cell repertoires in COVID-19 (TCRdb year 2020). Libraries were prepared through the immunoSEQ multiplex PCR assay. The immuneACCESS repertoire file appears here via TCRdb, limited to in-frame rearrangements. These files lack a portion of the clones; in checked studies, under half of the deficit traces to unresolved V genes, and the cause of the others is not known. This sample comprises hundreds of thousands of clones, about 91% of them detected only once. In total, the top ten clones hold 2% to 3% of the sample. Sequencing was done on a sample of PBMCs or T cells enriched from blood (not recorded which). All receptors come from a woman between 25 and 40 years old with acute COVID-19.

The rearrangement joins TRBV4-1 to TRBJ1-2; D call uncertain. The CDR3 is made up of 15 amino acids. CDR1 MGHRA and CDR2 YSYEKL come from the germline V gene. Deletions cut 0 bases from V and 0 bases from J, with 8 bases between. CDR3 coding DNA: TGCGCCAGCAGCCAAGATGGGCCAGCTAACTATGGCTACACCTTC. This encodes CASSQDGPANYGYTF.

This CDR3 is CASSPVPGYYGYTF. In nucleotides, the CDR3 is TGTGCCAGCAGTCCCGTCCCAGGTTACTATGGCTACACCTTC. The rearrangement uses TRBV7-9 and TRBJ1-2; no definite D call. The V gene's germline CDR1 is SEHNR and CDR2 FQNEAQ (reference sequence). The CDR3 has 14 residues. V was clipped by 6 bases and J by 3 bases, with 14 bases between them.

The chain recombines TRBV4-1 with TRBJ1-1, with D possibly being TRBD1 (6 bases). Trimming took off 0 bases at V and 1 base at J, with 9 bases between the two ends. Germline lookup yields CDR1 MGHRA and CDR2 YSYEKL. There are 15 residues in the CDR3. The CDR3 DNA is TGCGCCAGCAGCCAAGAACAGGGCCAGAACACTGAAGCTTTCTTT. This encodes CASSQEQGQNTEAFF.

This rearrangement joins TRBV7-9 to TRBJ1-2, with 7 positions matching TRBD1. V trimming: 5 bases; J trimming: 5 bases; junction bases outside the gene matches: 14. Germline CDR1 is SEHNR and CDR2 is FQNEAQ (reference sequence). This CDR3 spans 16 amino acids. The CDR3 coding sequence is TGTGCCAGCAGCAACTTCAGGGGGGAAAAATTATATGGCTACACCTTC. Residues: CASSNFRGEKLYGYTF.

Here the CDR3 DNA reads TGCGCCAGCAGCTTGAGGACAGGGGGAGAAAAACTGTTTTTT. It translates to CASSLRTGGEKLFF. The rearrangement links TRBV5-1 to TRBJ1-4; TRBD1 matches at 10 bases. V dropped 1 base and J dropped 8; count of bases not matched to a gene: 2. The CDR3 spans 14 residues. Germline V lookup: CDR1 SGHRS, CDR2 YFSETQ.

CDR3 in DNA: TGCGCCAGCAGCGTACTAACTAGCACAGATACGCAGTATTTT. Its protein is CASSVLTSTDTQYF. The chain employs TRBV5-1 and TRBJ2-3; D ambiguous. This CDR3 region has 14 residues. CDR1 SGHRS and CDR2 YFSETQ come from the germline V gene. Trimming left V 4 bases short and J 0 bases short, with 9 bases between.

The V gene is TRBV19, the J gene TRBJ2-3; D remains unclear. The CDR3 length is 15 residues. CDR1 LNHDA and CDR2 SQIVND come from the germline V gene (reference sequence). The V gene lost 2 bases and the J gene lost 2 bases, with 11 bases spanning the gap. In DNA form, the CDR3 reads TGTGCCAGTAGTATACTGCGATCCTACACAGATACGCAGTATTTT. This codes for CASSILRSYTDTQYF.

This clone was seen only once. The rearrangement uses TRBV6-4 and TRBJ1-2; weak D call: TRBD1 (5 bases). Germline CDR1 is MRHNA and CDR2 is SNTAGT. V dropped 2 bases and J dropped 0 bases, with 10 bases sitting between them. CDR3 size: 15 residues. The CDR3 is CASSDPSGPNYGYTF. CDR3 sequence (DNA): TGTGCCAGCAGTGACCCTTCAGGGCCTAACTATGGCTACACCTTC.

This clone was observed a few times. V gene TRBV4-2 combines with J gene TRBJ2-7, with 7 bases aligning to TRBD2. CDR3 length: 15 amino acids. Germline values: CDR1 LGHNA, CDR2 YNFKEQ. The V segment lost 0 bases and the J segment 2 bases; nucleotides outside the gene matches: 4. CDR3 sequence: CASSQDAGTTYEQYF. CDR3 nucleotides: TGTGCCAGCAGCCAAGACGCAGGGACTACCTACGAGCAGTACTTC.

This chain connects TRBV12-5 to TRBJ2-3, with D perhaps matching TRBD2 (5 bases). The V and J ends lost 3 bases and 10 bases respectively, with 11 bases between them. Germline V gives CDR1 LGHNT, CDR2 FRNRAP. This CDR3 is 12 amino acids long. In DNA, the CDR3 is TGTGCTAGTGGTTTTCCTCCGGGATCGCAGTATTTT. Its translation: CASGFPPGSQYF.

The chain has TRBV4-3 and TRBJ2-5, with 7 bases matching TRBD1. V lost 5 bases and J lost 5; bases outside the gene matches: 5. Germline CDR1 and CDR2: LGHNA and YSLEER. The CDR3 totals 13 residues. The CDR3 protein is CASSTGVGETQYF. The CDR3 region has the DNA TGCGCCAGCAGCACAGGGGTCGGGGAGACCCAGTACTTC.

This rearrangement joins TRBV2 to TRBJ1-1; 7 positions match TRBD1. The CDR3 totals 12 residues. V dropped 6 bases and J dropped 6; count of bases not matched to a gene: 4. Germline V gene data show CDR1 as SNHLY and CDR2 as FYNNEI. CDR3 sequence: CASSTGESEAFF. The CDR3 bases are TGTGCCAGCAGCACAGGGGAATCTGAAGCTTTCTTT.

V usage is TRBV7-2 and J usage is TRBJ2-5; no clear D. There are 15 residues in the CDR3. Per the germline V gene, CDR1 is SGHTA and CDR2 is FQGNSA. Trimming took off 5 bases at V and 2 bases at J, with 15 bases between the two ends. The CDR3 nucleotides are TGTGCCAGCAGCCCCGCACGTGGAGAACAAGAGACCCAGTACTTC. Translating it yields CASSPARGEQETQYF.

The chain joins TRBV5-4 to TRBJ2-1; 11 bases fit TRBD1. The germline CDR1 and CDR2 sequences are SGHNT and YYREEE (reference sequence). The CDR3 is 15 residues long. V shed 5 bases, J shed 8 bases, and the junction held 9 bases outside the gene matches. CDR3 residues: CASSFGQGAGDEQFF. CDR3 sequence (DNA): TGTGCCAGCAGTTTCGGACAGGGGGCTGGAGATGAGCAGTTCTTC.

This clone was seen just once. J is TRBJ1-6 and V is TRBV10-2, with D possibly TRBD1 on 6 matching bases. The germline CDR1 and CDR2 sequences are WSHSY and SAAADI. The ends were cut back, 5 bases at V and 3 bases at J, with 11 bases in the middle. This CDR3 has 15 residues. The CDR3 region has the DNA TGCGCCAGCAGTAGGACAGAGTACTATAATTCACCCCTCCACTTT. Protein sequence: CASSRTEYYNSPLHF.

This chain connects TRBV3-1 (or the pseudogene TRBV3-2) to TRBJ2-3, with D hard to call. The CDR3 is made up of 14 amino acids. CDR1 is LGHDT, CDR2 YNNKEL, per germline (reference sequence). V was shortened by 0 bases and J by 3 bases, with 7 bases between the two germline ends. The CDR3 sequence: CASSQDLATDTQYF. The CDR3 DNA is TGTGCCAGCAGCCAAGATCTTGCGACAGATACGCAGTATTTT.

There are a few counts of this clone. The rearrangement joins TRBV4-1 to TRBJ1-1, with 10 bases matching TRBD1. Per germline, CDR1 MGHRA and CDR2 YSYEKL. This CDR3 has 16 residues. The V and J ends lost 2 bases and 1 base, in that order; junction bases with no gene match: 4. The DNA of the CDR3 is TGCGCCAGCAGCCAATGGGACAGGGGTCCGAACACTGAAGCTTTCTTT. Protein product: CASSQWDRGPNTEAFF.

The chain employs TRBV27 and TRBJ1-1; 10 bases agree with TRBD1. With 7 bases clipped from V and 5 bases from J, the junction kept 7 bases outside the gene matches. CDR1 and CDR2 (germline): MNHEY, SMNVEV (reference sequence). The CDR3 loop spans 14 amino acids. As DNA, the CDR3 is TGTGCCAGCAACTCGGGACAGGGGTTGACTGAAGCTTTCTTT. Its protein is CASNSGQGLTEAFF.

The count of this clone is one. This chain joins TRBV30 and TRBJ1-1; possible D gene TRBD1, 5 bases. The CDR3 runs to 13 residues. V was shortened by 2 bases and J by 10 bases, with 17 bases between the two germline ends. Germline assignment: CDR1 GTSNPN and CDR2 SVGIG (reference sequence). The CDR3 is CAWSSTDGSLAFF. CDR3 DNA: TGTGCCTGGAGTTCGACAGACGGATCCCTAGCTTTCTTT.

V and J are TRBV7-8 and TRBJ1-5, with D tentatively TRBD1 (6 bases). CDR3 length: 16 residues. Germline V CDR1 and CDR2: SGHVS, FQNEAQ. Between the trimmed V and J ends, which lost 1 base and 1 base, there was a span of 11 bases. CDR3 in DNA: TGTGCCAGCAGCTTAGGGGGGCCTGGGAGCAATCAGCCCCAGCATTTT. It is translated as CASSLGGPGSNQPQHF. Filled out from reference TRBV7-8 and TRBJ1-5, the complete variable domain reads GAGVSQSPRYKVAKRGQDVALRCDPISGHVSLFWYQQALGQGPEFLTYFQNEAQLDKSGLPSDRFFAERPEGSVSTLKIQRTQQEDSAVYLCASSLGGPGSNQPQHFGDGTRLSIL.

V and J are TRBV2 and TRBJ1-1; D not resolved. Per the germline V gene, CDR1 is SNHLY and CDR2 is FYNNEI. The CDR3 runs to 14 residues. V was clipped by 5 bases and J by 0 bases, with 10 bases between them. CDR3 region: CASSSKRMNTEAFF. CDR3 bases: TGTGCCAGCAGTTCGAAGAGGATGAACACTGAAGCTTTCTTT.

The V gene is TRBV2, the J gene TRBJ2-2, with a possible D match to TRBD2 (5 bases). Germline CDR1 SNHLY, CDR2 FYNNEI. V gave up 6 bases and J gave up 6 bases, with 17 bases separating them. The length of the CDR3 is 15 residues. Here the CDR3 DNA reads TGTGCCAGCAGGAGGGCCCCCGGAGAGGCCGGGGAGCTGTTTTTT. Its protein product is CASRRAPGEAGELFF.

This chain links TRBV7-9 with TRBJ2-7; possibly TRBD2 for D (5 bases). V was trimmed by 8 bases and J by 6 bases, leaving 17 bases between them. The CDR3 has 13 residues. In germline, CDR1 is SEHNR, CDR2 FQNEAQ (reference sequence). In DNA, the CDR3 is TGTGCCAGCGCGATACAATCGGGAAGCGAGCAGTACTTC. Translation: CASAIQSGSEQYF.

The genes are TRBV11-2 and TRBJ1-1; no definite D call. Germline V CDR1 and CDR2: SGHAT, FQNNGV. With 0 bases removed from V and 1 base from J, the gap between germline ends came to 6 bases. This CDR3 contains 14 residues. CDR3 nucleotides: TGTGCCAGCAGCTTAGATCCTTGGAACACTGAAGCTTTCTTT. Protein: CASSLDPWNTEAFF.

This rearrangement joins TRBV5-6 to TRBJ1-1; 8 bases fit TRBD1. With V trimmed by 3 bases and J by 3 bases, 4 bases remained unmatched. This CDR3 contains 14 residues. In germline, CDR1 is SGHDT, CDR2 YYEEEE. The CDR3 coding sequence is TGTGCCAGCAGCTACGGACAGGGCGACACTGAAGCTTTCTTT. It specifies CASSYGQGDTEAFF. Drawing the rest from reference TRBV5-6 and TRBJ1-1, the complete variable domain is DAGVTQSPTHLIKTRGQQVTLRCSPKSGHDTVSWYQQALGQGPQFIFQYYEEEERQRGNFPDRFSGHQFPNYSSELNVNALLLGDSALYLCASSYGQGDTEAFFGQGTRLTVV.